The rows below give T cell receptor beta chains drawn from one sample of a study of Ad26.COV2.S vaccination and SARS-CoV-2 variants. The data were produced by immunoSEQ multiplex PCR, yet TCRdb's version contains in-frame clones alone and is incomplete. The profile shows hundreds of thousands of clones, around 89% of them singletons. The sequenced sample was peripheral blood, obtained in a trial of Ad26.COV2.S vaccine versus placebo. The receptors originated from a person between 18 and 65 years old who received the Ad26.COV2.S COVID-19 vaccine or a placebo. Both conserved end residues are trimmed from each CDR3. Fields, in order: CDR3 length, D gene, V gene, CDR3 protein. A D gene is named only where the DNA matches it firmly.

10 | . | TRBV6-6 | ASSQSLHGYT
12 | . | TRBV9 | ASSVQGGTGELF
13 | . | TRBV7-9 | ASSSSGASTDTQY
13 | . | TRBV3-1/TRBV3-2 | ASSQDSGAGNEQF
13 | TRBD2 | TRBV5-1 | ASRLGGTGEETQY
10 | . | TRBV6-6 | ASSYPGETQY
12 | . | TRBV9 | ASSPPLQGNTIY
10 | . | TRBV12-3/TRBV12-4 | ASSLRLTEAF
10 | . | TRBV5-1 | ASSFWGEELF
12 | TRBD1 | TRBV19 | ASSMETGGTEAF
14 | . | TRBV5-4 | ASSLGLDSMNTEAF
12 | . | TRBV7-9 | ASSLVNRKTEAF
13 | . | TRBV11-3 | ASTKGSGDYNEQF
12 | . | TRBV29-1 | SVEGVRGTGELF
13 | . | TRBV6-5 | ASIKPGQNTGELF
11 | TRBD2 | TRBV6-1 | ASSEREADTQY
16 | TRBD2 | TRBV4-1 | ASSQVDMGLAGGHEQF
12 | . | TRBV2 | ASSEAVNTGELF
13 | TRBD1 | TRBV24-1 | ATSLGGQGAGEQY
13 | TRBD2 | TRBV30 | AWSVRLAGTDTQY
15 | TRBD2 | TRBV15 | ATSRDLGLATYNEQF